These 30 T cell receptor beta chains share one sample of origin, sequenced in a study of T cells in Graves' hyperthyroidism and ophthalmopathy. RNA transcripts gave rise to amplified TCR beta CDR3 regions. TCR CDR3 underwent first-round RT-PCR with the HTBI primer set. TCRdb called the multiplex PCR reads again in MiXCR, with one record for every CDR3 protein. The repertoire includes about 840,000 distinct CDR3 sequences, 38% of them detected once, and 8.9% sits in the top ten. The sequencing sample was made of blood. These receptors were obtained from a man aged 18 to 30 with Graves' hyperthyroidism.

This sequence joins TRBV20-1 and TRBJ1-5; no clear D gene. Germline lookup yields CDR1 DFQATT and CDR2 SNEGSKA (reference sequence). This CDR3 is built from 14 residues. The germline V and J ends were trimmed by 5 bases and 5 bases, with 16 bases remaining between them. CDR3 nucleotides: TGCAGTGCTGGCCCACGGGAGGGTGATCAGCCCCAGCATTTT. Its translation is CSAGPREGDQPQHF.

This clonotype has a count of ten or more. The V gene is TRBV7-9, the J gene TRBJ1-1; unclear D gene. The germline V gene has CDR1 SEHNR and CDR2 FQNEAQ (reference sequence). There are 12 residues in the CDR3. V was clipped by 3 bases and J by 3 bases, with 5 bases between them. The CDR3 is CASSFIYTEAFF. Here the CDR3 DNA reads TGTGCCAGCAGCTTCATATACACTGAAGCTTTCTTT.

This clonotype has only one observation. The chain is built from TRBV12-3 or TRBV12-4 and TRBJ1-4; unclear D gene. The CDR3 consists of 14 residues. The ends were cut back, 5 bases at V and 2 bases at J, with 9 bases in the middle. As DNA, the CDR3 is TGTGCCAGCAGTCCATCCCTGACTAATGAAAAACTGTTTTTT. Protein sequence: CASSPSLTNEKLFF.

This clonotype was counted between two and nine times. The chain has TRBV12-3 or TRBV12-4 and TRBJ1-1; tentatively, D is TRBD1 (5 bases). The CDR3 extends over 13 amino acids. The V end lost 7 bases, the J end lost 4 bases, and 13 bases lay between the germline ends. This CDR3 is CASTTGARTEAFF. DNA of the CDR3: TGTGCCAGCACCACAGGCGCACGCACTGAAGCTTTCTTT.

This clonotype was seen ten or more times. The chain carries TRBV7-2 and TRBJ2-7, with a weak D call TRBD2 (6 bases). The germline V and J ends were trimmed by 3 bases and 2 bases, with 14 bases remaining between them. The CDR3 totals 15 residues. CDR1 is SGHTA and CDR2 is FQGNSA in the germline V gene. The CDR3 coding sequence is TGTGCCAGCAGCTTGTATGGGGGGATCCCCTACGAGCAGTACTTC. Translation gives CASSLYGGIPYEQYF.

As to this clonotype: One junction end disagrees with the germline gene, perhaps due to a read error. The J gene is TRBJ2-2, the V gene TRBV11-2, with TRBD2 as a possible D gene (7 bases). Germline values: CDR1 SGHAT, CDR2 FQNNGV. The CDR3 contains 15 residues. CDR3 region: CASSSGGQNAGELFF. The CDR3 bases are TGTGCCAGCAGCTCCGGGGGGCAGAACGCCGGGGAGCTGTTTTTT.

The CDR3 loop reads CASSSLGREPYEQYF. The CDR3 DNA sequence: TGTGCCAGCAGCTCCCTTGGGCGGGAGCCCTACGAGCAGTACTTC. This chain uses TRBV13 with TRBJ2-7, with 7 bases matching TRBD2. CDR3 length: 15 residues. The junction had 8 bases not matched to a gene; V was cut back by 4 bases and J by 2 bases. Germline CDR1 is PRHDT and CDR2 is FYEKMQ (reference sequence).

This clonotype appeared a few times. The chain is built from TRBV14 and TRBJ2-7, with 8 positions matching TRBD1. CDR1 is SGHDN, CDR2 FVKESK, per germline. V lost 1 base and J lost 3; bases outside the gene matches: 8. The CDR3 totals 16 residues. CDR3 bases: TGTGCCAGCAGCCAAGGATCGACAGGGGCAGTCTACGAGCAGTACTTC. Its protein is CASSQGSTGAVYEQYF. Using reference TRBV14 and TRBJ2-7 for the parts outside the CDR3, the full variable domain is EAGVTQFPSHSVIEKGQTVTLRCDPISGHDNLYWYRRVMGKEIKFLLHFVKESKQDESGMPNNRFLAERTGGTYSTLKVQPAELEDSGVYFCASSQGSTGAVYEQYFGPGTRLTVT.

Notes on this clonotype: A much more abundant neighbour one base away suggests this may be a read error. V is TRBV2 and J is TRBJ2-7; 8 bases match TRBD2. CDR3 size: 15 residues. Trimming at V came to 2 bases and at J to 3 bases, leaving 6 bases not matched to a gene. The germline V gene has CDR1 SNHLY and CDR2 FYNNEI. The chain's CDR3 is CASSETSGWDYEQYF. CDR3 in DNA: TGTGCCAGCAGTGAAACTAGCGGCTGGGACTACGAGCAGTACTTC.

This clonotype was observed many times. This chain connects TRBV2 to TRBJ2-7; no clear D gene. CDR3 size: 13 residues. V was clipped by 3 bases and J by 3 bases, with 9 bases between them. CDR1 is SNHLY and CDR2 is FYNNEI in the germline V gene. This CDR3 reads CASSDSINYEQYF. The CDR3 nucleotides are TGTGCCAGCAGTGACTCGATAAACTACGAGCAGTACTTC. The variable domain in full, with the rest retrieved from reference TRBV2 and TRBJ2-7, is EPEVTQTPSHQVTQMGQEVILRCVPISNHLYFYWYRQILGQKVEFLVSFYNNEISEKSEIFDDQFSVERPDGSNFTLKIRSTKLEDSAMYFCASSDSINYEQYFGPGTRLTVT.

Only a few counts were recorded for this clonotype. The rearrangement joins TRBV28 to TRBJ2-7; 8 bases are shared with TRBD1. Germline CDR1 and CDR2: MDHEN and SYDVKM. V lost 6 bases and J lost 7; bases outside the gene matches: 5. The CDR3 runs 12 residues. The chain's CDR3 is CASRRTGREQYF. The CDR3 nucleotides read TGTGCCAGCAGACGGACAGGGCGAGAGCAGTACTTC.

This clonotype was counted only a few times. V usage is TRBV7-9 and J usage is TRBJ1-2; 7 nucleotides agree with TRBD1. V lost 0 bases and J lost 10; bases outside the gene matches: 11. Looked up from germline, CDR1 is SEHNR and CDR2 is FQNEAQ (reference sequence). The CDR3 loop spans 15 amino acids. In DNA, the CDR3 is TGTGCCAGCAGCTTAGCTTCGATGACAGGGAATGACTACACCTTC. Its protein product is CASSLASMTGNDYTF.

This clonotype was recorded a few times. The chain joins TRBV20-1 to TRBJ2-2; TRBD2 aligns across 11 bases. Germline CDR1 and CDR2: DFQATT and SNEGSKA (reference sequence). The CDR3 has 15 amino acids. J was trimmed by 5 bases and V by 5 bases; bases with no gene match: 7. The CDR3, as DNA: TGCAGTGCTTCCTCGACTAGCGGGAATACCGGGGAGCTGTTTTTT. Translating it yields CSASSTSGNTGELFF.

A word on this clonotype: Possible read error: a much larger clone is one base away. This chain connects TRBV9 to TRBJ2-7; maybe TRBD2 (6 bases). The CDR3 loop spans 15 amino acids. The germline V gene encodes CDR1 SGDLS and CDR2 YYNGEE. CDR3 coding DNA: TGTGCCAGCAACGTAGTCGGGGACTCATCCTACGAGCAGTACTTC. Protein product: CASNVVGDSSYEQYF. The full variable domain, completed using reference TRBV9 and TRBJ2-7, is DSGVTQTPKHLITATGQRVTLRCSPRSGDLSVYWYQQSLDQGLQFLIQYYNGEERAKGNILERFSAQQFPDLHSELNLSSLELGDSALYFCASNVVGDSSYEQYFGPGTRLTVT.

At least ten counts were recorded for this clonotype. This chain uses TRBV15 with TRBJ1-1; no reliable D call. Trimming stripped 3 bases from V and 1 base from J, with 6 bases between. Germline CDR1 LNHNV, CDR2 YYDKDF (reference sequence). CDR3 size: 13 residues. CDR3 sequence (DNA): TGTGCCACCAGCAGTGATTGGAACACTGAAGCTTTCTTT. The encoded protein is CATSSDWNTEAFF.

This clonotype occurred many times. The chain couples TRBV2 to TRBJ2-2; 7 bases line up with TRBD2. The CDR3 consists of 16 residues. Trimming cost V 5 bases and J 2 bases; bases outside gene matches: 8. The V gene's germline CDR1 is SNHLY and CDR2 FYNNEI. The CDR3 DNA reads TGTGCCAGCAGTCCGACTAGCCCGAGTAACACCGGGGAGCTGTTTTTT. It specifies CASSPTSPSNTGELFF. The variable domain in full, with the rest retrieved from reference TRBV2 and TRBJ2-2, is EPEVTQTPSHQVTQMGQEVILRCVPISNHLYFYWYRQILGQKVEFLVSFYNNEISEKSEIFDDQFSVERPDGSNFTLKIRSTKLEDSAMYFCASSPTSPSNTGELFFGEGSRLTVL.

Worth noting for this clonotype: One end of the junction fails to match germline, which may point to a read error. The chain recombines TRBV5-5 with TRBJ1-2; 8 bases are shared with TRBD1. Germline V CDR1 and CDR2: SGHKS, YYEKEE (reference sequence). The CDR3 has 15 amino acids. CDR3 sequence: CASSLAGTGDYGCTF. The CDR3 coding sequence is TGTGCCAGCAGCTTGGCTGGGACAGGAGACTATGGCTGCACCTTC.

This clonotype was seen at least ten times. The chain links TRBV7-6 to TRBJ2-7; 7 bases line up with TRBD2. This CDR3 spans 12 amino acids. Germline CDR1 and CDR2: SGHVS and FNYEAQ. V lost 8 bases to trimming and J lost 6 bases; unmatched junction nucleotides: 7. The CDR3 DNA reads TGTGCCAGCGCAACTAGCGATCTCGAGCAGTACTTC. Protein product: CASATSDLEQYF. The full variable domain, in which reference TRBV7-6 and TRBJ2-7 provide the parts outside the CDR3, is GAGVSQSPRYKVTKRGQDVALRCDPISGHVSLYWYRQALGQGPEFLTYFNYEAQQDKSGLPNDRFSAERPEGSISTLTIQRTEQRDSAMYRCASATSDLEQYFGPGTRLTVT.

Many counts were recorded for this clonotype. J is TRBJ2-5 and V is TRBV29-1; 8 bases align to TRBD2. This CDR3 contains 13 residues. Germline-derived CDR1 and CDR2 are SQVTM and ANQGSEA. V shed 2 bases and J 4 bases; nucleotides not matched to a gene: 3. CDR3 sequence reads: CSVELAGGETQYF. The CDR3 bases are TGCAGCGTTGAACTAGCGGGTGGAGAGACCCAGTACTTC.

This clonotype was found many times. V gene TRBV7-8 combines with J gene TRBJ2-5; 9 nucleotides align to TRBD1. The CDR3 runs 15 residues. Germline V gene sequence: CDR1 SGHVS, CDR2 FQNEAQ. V trimming: 5 bases; J trimming: 6 bases; junction bases outside the gene matches: 10. CDR3 DNA: TGTGCCAGCAGCCCAAGGACAGGGGCAAGGAAGACCCAGTACTTC. Its translation is CASSPRTGARKTQYF.

The V gene is TRBV11-2, the J gene TRBJ1-4, with 7 bases matching TRBD1. The CDR3 loop spans 16 amino acids. Germline V gene data show CDR1 as SGHAT and CDR2 as FQNNGV. Trimming took 1 base from V and 6 from J; bases not matched to a gene: 8. CDR3 amino acids: CASSLGATGPDEKLFF. Written as DNA, the CDR3 is TGTGCCAGCAGCTTAGGGGCGACAGGGCCTGATGAAAAACTGTTTTTT.

This clonotype was counted once. The gene calls are TRBV12-3 or TRBV12-4 and TRBJ2-7; 12 bases are shared with TRBD2. With V trimmed by 4 bases and J by 0 bases, 4 bases remained unmatched. The CDR3 consists of 16 residues. The CDR3 DNA reads TGTGCCAGCAGTTCGGCGACTAGCGGGAGCTCCTACGAGCAGTACTTC. Translating gives CASSSATSGSSYEQYF.

This clonotype was detected many times. CDR3 DNA sequence: TGTGCCAGCAGCCCGAGAACAGGACGCAGCTCCTACGAGCAGTACTTC. It codes for CASSPRTGRSSYEQYF. The rearrangement uses TRBV7-8 and TRBJ2-7, with D tentatively TRBD1 (5 bases). Trimming took off 5 bases at V and 0 bases at J, with 17 bases between the two ends. CDR3 length equals 16 residues. Germline CDR1 and CDR2: SGHVS and FQNEAQ.

In its sample, this clonotype was seen many times. The CDR3 sequence: CASSNRGHGSPLHF. The CDR3 region has the DNA TGTGCCAGCAGCAACAGGGGGCACGGTTCACCCCTCCACTTT. This chain links TRBV25-1 with TRBJ1-6; 9 positions match TRBD1. The germline V gene has CDR1 MGHDK and CDR2 SYGVNS. The V segment lost 6 bases and the J segment 9 bases; nucleotides outside the gene matches: 6. CDR3 length: 14 amino acids.

Comments on this clonotype: A much bigger clone sits one base away, suggesting this may be a read error. This chain connects TRBV9 to TRBJ2-7; D is perhaps TRBD1 or TRBD2 (5 bases each). The V end was cut by 4 bases, the J end by 6 bases, with 17 bases between. Germline values: CDR1 SGDLS, CDR2 YYNGEE. The CDR3 is 14 amino acids. The CDR3, as DNA: TGTGCCAGCAGCATCACCGGGGCGGCCTCCGAGCAGTACTTC. Amino acid sequence: CASSITGAASEQYF.

The V gene is TRBV19, the J gene TRBJ1-5, with TRBD1 identical over 7 bases. V dropped 8 bases and J dropped 4; count of bases not matched to a gene: 11. The germline V gene encodes CDR1 LNHDA and CDR2 SQIVND (reference sequence). CDR3 length equals 15 residues. CDR3 nucleotide sequence: TGTGCCAGTGGATCCGGGAGGGGGCCAAATCAGCCCCAGCATTTT. It is translated as CASGSGRGPNQPQHF.

As concerns this clonotype: A read error is possible here, since a much larger clone lies one base away. The chain carries TRBV2 and TRBJ2-7; no clear D gene. Germline V CDR1 and CDR2: SNHLY, FYNNEI. The V end lost 4 bases, the J end lost 9 bases, and 10 bases lay between the germline ends. The CDR3 is 11 residues long. As DNA, the CDR3 is TGTGCCAGCAGTGCCCCCGCTGGGCAGTACTTC. This translates into CASSAPAGQYF.

This sequence joins TRBV3-1 and TRBJ1-6; tentatively, D is TRBD1 (6 bases). Germline values: CDR1 LGHDT, CDR2 YNNKEL (reference sequence). This CDR3 has 14 residues. V dropped 3 bases and J dropped 10 bases, with 13 bases sitting between them. CDR3 sequence: CASSQGHIQSPLHF. The CDR3 DNA follows: TGTGCCAGCAGCCAGGGACATATCCAGTCACCCCTCCACTTT. Together with reference TRBV3-1 and TRBJ1-6, the CDR3 gives the full variable domain: DTAVSQTPKYLVTQMGNDKSIKCEQNLGHDTMYWYKQDSKKFLKIMFSYNNKELIINETVPNRFSPKSPDKAHLNLHINSLELGDSAVYFCASSQGHIQSPLHFGNGTRLTVT.

The CDR3 reads CASSLAGTHSPYEQYF. The DNA for the CDR3 is TGTGCCAGCAGCTTAGCCGGGACTCACTCCCCCTACGAGCAGTACTTC. V usage is TRBV7-8 and J usage is TRBJ2-7; possibly TRBD2 for D (6 bases). The germline V gene has CDR1 SGHVS and CDR2 FQNEAQ. CDR3 length: 16 residues. Trimming pared 0 bases from V and 2 bases from J, leaving 14 bases between.

Note on this clonotype: A much larger clone is a single base away; this may be a read error. This chain links TRBV7-2 with TRBJ2-5; D unclear. V lost 1 base and J lost 3, with 9 bases in between. The CDR3 extends over 14 amino acids. CDR1 is SGHTA and CDR2 is FQGNSA in the germline V gene. Here the CDR3 reads CASSLVALEETQYF. The CDR3, as DNA: TGTGCCAGCAGCTTAGTTGCGCTCGAAGAGACCCAGTACTTC.